This TCR beta chain was recovered during a study of T cells in Graves' hyperthyroidism and ophthalmopathy. Regions amplified from RNA transcripts were the TCR beta CDR3 regions. Primed by the HTBI set, a first-round RT-PCR was run on the TCR CDR3. TCRdb reprocessed the multiplex PCR reads with MiXCR, giving one entry per CDR3 protein. Here the sample spans 450,000 to 700,000 distinct CDR3 sequences, roughly 50% being singletons. Remarks on this clonotype: The conserved closing phenylalanine or tryptophan is absent in this CDR3, likely reflecting a read error. The DNA is omitted, as the CDR3 cannot be located on it reliably, and the CDR3 follows TCRdb's listing.

Those patients with uncontrolled infection, other autoimmune disease, pregnancy or lactation were excluded. CDR1 is LGHNA, CDR2 YNFKEQ, per germline. The CDR3 is 16 amino acids long, termini counted. This receptor was obtained from a woman aged 18-35 years with Graves' hyperthyroidism. The chain couples TRBV4-2 to TRBJ2-2; the table names TRBD2, a call not compared with the DNA. Sequencing used peripheral blood or thyroid tissue (not recorded which). CDR3 in amino acids: CASSLGSGGVHRGAVV.